The next 31 T cell receptor beta chains were all read from a single sample in a study of OX40 agonist ivuxolimab in advanced cancers. The protocol was immunoSEQ multiplex PCR, while the TCRdb copy is restricted to in-frame clones and leaves out a portion. The sample consists of about 61,000 clones, about 90% of them appearing once. The material sequenced was CD4+ or CD8+ T cells sorted from blood, taken in a trial of the OX40 agonist ivuxolimab. Receptors were obtained from an adult with an advanced solid tumor such as melanoma, head and neck, liver or kidney cancer.

The CDR3 sequence is CASSYSILGSYEQYF. The CDR3 bases are TGTGCCAGCAGTTACTCGATTCTTGGCTCCTACGAGCAGTACTTC. The J gene is TRBJ2-7, the V gene TRBV6-5, with D unclear. Per germline, CDR1 MNHEY and CDR2 SVGAGI. The CDR3 contains 15 residues. V lost 0 bases, J lost 0 bases, and 9 bases lay in between.

The rearrangement links TRBV5-6 to TRBJ1-6; unclear D gene. CDR1 and CDR2 from the germline V gene are SGHDT and YYEEEE. V dropped 4 bases and J dropped 9 bases, with 11 bases sitting between them. The CDR3 extends over 13 amino acids. This chain's CDR3 is CASSGIGGSPLHF. The CDR3 DNA reads TGTGCCAGCAGCGGTATAGGAGGTTCACCCCTCCACTTT.

This clone appeared once. This chain connects TRBV6-1 to TRBJ2-1; D not resolved. Germline V gives CDR1 MNHNS, CDR2 SASEGT. The CDR3 is 15 residues long. The V end was cut by 3 bases, the J end by 4 bases, with 13 bases between. CDR3 nucleotide sequence: TGTGCCAGCAGTGATGGGCAGAGCTATTACAATGAGCAGTTCTTC. Translated: CASSDGQSYYNEQFF.

The gene calls are TRBV30 and TRBJ2-7; 7 bases map to TRBD1. The CDR3 runs 14 residues. CDR1 is GTSNPN, CDR2 SVGIG, per germline (reference sequence). Unmatched junction bases numbered 7, after V lost 5 bases and J lost 0 bases. Here the CDR3 reads CAWHTGVRSYEQYF. For the CDR3, the DNA is TGTGCCTGGCACACAGGGGTCCGCTCCTACGAGCAGTACTTC.

V is TRBV7-2 and J is TRBJ2-4; TRBD2 might be the D (6 bases). Trimming cost V 7 bases and J 0 bases, with 19 bases left between them. Germline assignment: CDR1 SGHTA and CDR2 FQGNSA. The CDR3 is 17 amino acids. CDR3 in DNA: TGTGCCAGCACCGCGGAAGGCGGGATCGTAGCCAAAAACATTCAGTACTTC. Residues: CASTAEGGIVAKNIQYF.

V and J are TRBV11-3 and TRBJ2-1, with D perhaps matching TRBD1 (5 bases). The germline V gene encodes CDR1 SGHNT and CDR2 YENEEA. This CDR3 has 15 residues. V gave up 5 bases and J gave up 8 bases, with 19 bases separating them. CDR3 amino acids: CASSLSGPGFDEQFF. In DNA, the CDR3 is TGTGCCAGCAGCCTGTCGGGCCCAGGGTTCGATGAGCAGTTCTTC.

The chain employs TRBV7-2 and TRBJ2-7; TRBD2 aligns across 16 bases. Germline V lookup: CDR1 SGHTA, CDR2 FQGNSA. CDR3 length: 18 residues. V shed 1 base and J 3 bases; nucleotides not matched to a gene: 6. CDR3 residues: CASSLEGLAGGPVYEQYF. For the CDR3, the DNA is TGTGCCAGCAGCTTAGAGGGACTAGCGGGGGGGCCTGTCTACGAGCAGTACTTC.

V usage is TRBV6-6 and J usage is TRBJ2-3; 10 nucleotides agree with TRBD1. Germline CDR1 MNHNY, CDR2 SVGAGI (reference sequence). This CDR3 region has 15 residues. The V gene end was trimmed by 5 bases and the J gene end by 3 bases; junction bases not matched to a gene: 5. The CDR3 DNA sequence: TGTGCCAGCAGTCCCCGGGACAGGGGTACAGATACGCAGTATTTT. Translation: CASSPRDRGTDTQYF.

The chain uses TRBV4-3 and TRBJ2-3; possibly TRBD2 for D (5 bases). The CDR3 totals 17 residues. V was cut by 1 base and J by 4 bases, with 18 bases left in between. Looked up from germline, CDR1 is LGHNA and CDR2 is YSLEER. CDR3 nucleotides: TGCGCCAGCAGCCAAGGCCGGGCGGACTTGAGGGCAGATACGCAGTATTTT. Residues: CASSQGRADLRADTQYF.

This clone was picked up one time. This rearrangement joins TRBV7-6 to TRBJ1-1, with D hard to call. Germline-derived CDR1 and CDR2 are SGHVS and FNYEAQ. The CDR3 runs to 13 residues. The V end was cut by 2 bases, the J end by 5 bases, with 9 bases between. The CDR3 loop is CASSLTERTEAFF. CDR3 DNA sequence: TGTGCCAGCAGCTTAACGGAACGGACTGAAGCTTTCTTT.

The rearrangement joins TRBV15 to TRBJ1-4; D remains ambiguous. V dropped 1 base and J dropped 8 bases, with 2 bases sitting between them. The CDR3 consists of 11 residues. Per the germline V gene, CDR1 is LNHNV and CDR2 is YYDKDF (reference sequence). DNA of the CDR3: TGTGCCACCAGCAGAGGCGAAAAACTGTTTTTT. It specifies CATSRGEKLFF.

The gene calls are TRBV19 and TRBJ2-7, with TRBD1 identical over 8 bases. There are 15 residues in the CDR3. Germline CDR1 is LNHDA and CDR2 is SQIVND (reference sequence). Losses at the gene ends were 3 bases for V and 1 base for J; bases not matched to a gene: 5. For the CDR3, the DNA is TGTGCCAGTAGTATCGCAGACAGGGGATCCTACGAGCAGTACTTC. Translating gives CASSIADRGSYEQYF.

The chain links TRBV6-5 to TRBJ2-1, with D uncertain. Germline values: CDR1 MNHEY, CDR2 SVGAGI. The CDR3 covers 13 residues. The V end was cut by 5 bases, the J end by 12 bases, with 17 bases between. As DNA, the CDR3 is TGTGCCAGCAGTCCCGACTCCCGTCTGGCGCAGTTCTTC. Translation gives CASSPDSRLAQFF.

The V and J genes are TRBV4-2 and TRBJ2-3; 12 positions match TRBD2. V lost 0 bases and J lost 0; bases outside the gene matches: 4. Germline CDR1 LGHNA, CDR2 YNFKEQ. The CDR3 runs 18 residues. CDR3 nucleotides: TGTGCCAGCAGCCAAGAGACTAGCGGGGGAGTTAGCACAGATACGCAGTATTTT. Translation gives CASSQETSGGVSTDTQYF.

Worth noting for this clone: Other DNA sequences of this sample code for an identical CDR3. This sequence joins TRBV11-3 and TRBJ2-3; 10 bases line up with TRBD1. In germline, CDR1 is SGHNT, CDR2 YENEEA. V lost 4 bases and J lost 6; bases outside the gene matches: 4. This CDR3 is built from 14 residues. The CDR3 here is CASSSGQGLDTQYF. The DNA of the CDR3 is TGTGCCAGCAGCTCGGGACAGGGGTTGGATACGCAGTATTTT.

The rearrangement links TRBV6-4 to TRBJ2-3, with D tentatively TRBD1 (5 bases). This CDR3 contains 14 residues. Germline V gene data show CDR1 as MRHNA and CDR2 as SNTAGT. Trimming cost V 3 bases and J 2 bases, with 9 bases left between them. Here the CDR3 DNA reads TGTGCCAGCAGTGAGGGGCCTTTCACAGATACGCAGTATTTT. This gives the protein CASSEGPFTDTQYF.

The CDR3 coding sequence is TGTGCCAGCAGCATTACAGATACGCAGTATTTT. It codes for CASSITDTQYF. The chain has TRBV7-2 and TRBJ2-3; D is unclear. With 5 bases removed from V and 3 bases from J, the gap between germline ends came to 3 bases. CDR3 length: 11 amino acids. CDR1 SGHTA and CDR2 FQGNSA come from the germline V gene.

The rearrangement uses TRBV10-2 and TRBJ2-7, with D possibly TRBD1 on 5 matching bases. Per the germline V gene, CDR1 is WSHSY and CDR2 is SAAADI. The CDR3 totals 14 residues. V dropped 8 bases and J dropped 1 base, with 15 bases sitting between them. CDR3 DNA: TGCGCCAGCGAACAAAAGACAGATTCCTACGAGCAGTACTTC. It encodes CASEQKTDSYEQYF.

V usage is TRBV6-5 and J usage is TRBJ1-1; no reliable D call. From germline, CDR1 is MNHEY and CDR2 SVGAGI. The CDR3 is 16 amino acids. Trimming shortened V by 0 bases and J by 0 bases, and 11 bases separated the two germline ends. The CDR3 reads CASSYSAPRMNTEAFF. The CDR3 DNA follows: TGTGCCAGCAGTTACTCCGCGCCTCGTATGAACACTGAAGCTTTCTTT.

This chain joins TRBV7-7 and TRBJ2-7; D gene unclear. V was clipped by 1 base and J by 1 base, with 14 bases between them. The CDR3 runs to 16 residues. Germline V gene data show CDR1 as SSHAT and CDR2 as FNYEAQ (reference sequence). The CDR3 spells CASSLDEAGQSYEQYF. The CDR3 DNA reads as TGTGCCAGCAGCTTAGATGAGGCAGGCCAGTCCTACGAGCAGTACTTC.

The chain links TRBV5-6 to TRBJ1-5; 8 bases align to TRBD1. V dropped 4 bases and J dropped 3; count of bases not matched to a gene: 6. Germline CDR1 reads SGHDT; CDR2 reads YYEEEE. The CDR3 has 15 amino acids. CDR3 protein: CASSPGQALNQPQHF. The CDR3 DNA reads TGTGCCAGCAGCCCGGGACAGGCACTCAATCAGCCCCAGCATTTT.

The chain couples TRBV5-4 to TRBJ2-5; D perhaps matches TRBD2 (6 bases). From germline, CDR1 is SGHNT and CDR2 YYREEE (reference sequence). Trimming pared 4 bases from V and 4 bases from J, leaving 14 bases between. This CDR3 has 14 residues. CDR3 sequence (DNA): TGTGCCAGCAGCGTCCCCGGGACTGCAGAGACCCAGTACTTC. Protein sequence: CASSVPGTAETQYF.

The chain links TRBV5-4 to TRBJ2-1; 9 bases are a match to TRBD2. With 5 bases clipped from V and 5 bases from J, the junction kept 8 bases outside the gene matches. Germline values: CDR1 SGHNT, CDR2 YYREEE (reference sequence). The CDR3 runs 15 residues. This CDR3 is CASSLPGLANNEQFF. Here the CDR3 DNA reads TGTGCCAGCAGTTTACCGGGACTAGCAAACAATGAGCAGTTCTTC. Full variable domain (missing parts from reference TRBV5-4 and TRBJ2-1): ETGVTQSPTHLIKTRGQQVTLRCSSQSGHNTVSWYQQALGQGPQFIFQYYREEENGRGNFPPRFSGLQFPNYSSELNVNALELDDSALYLCASSLPGLANNEQFFGPGTRLTVL.

The gene calls are TRBV6-1 and TRBJ2-5, with TRBD2 matching over 12 bases. V shed 2 bases and J 4 bases; nucleotides not matched to a gene: 5. Germline values: CDR1 MNHNS, CDR2 SASEGT. The CDR3 length is 16 residues. CDR3 sequence: CASSEPSGGAGETQYF. The CDR3 nucleotides are TGTGCCAGCAGTGAACCTAGCGGGGGGGCCGGAGAGACCCAGTACTTC.

The chain links TRBV6-5 to TRBJ2-2, with D possibly TRBD1 on 5 matching bases. This CDR3 is 15 amino acids long. V was trimmed by 6 bases and J by 0 bases, leaving 11 bases between them. Germline-derived CDR1 and CDR2 are MNHEY and SVGAGI. CDR3 sequence reads: CASSLEGANTGELFF. CDR3 coding DNA: TGTGCCAGCAGCCTAGAAGGGGCGAACACCGGGGAGCTGTTTTTT.

This sequence joins TRBV6-1 and TRBJ1-3, with D unclear. Germline V gene lookup returns CDR1 MNHNS and CDR2 SASEGT. The ends were cut back, 2 bases at V and 8 bases at J, with 13 bases in the middle. This CDR3 is 14 amino acids long. The CDR3 protein is CASSENQATYTIYF. CDR3 in DNA: TGTGCCAGCAGTGAAAATCAGGCTACTTACACCATATATTTT.

The chain has TRBV6-6 and TRBJ1-1, with TRBD1 identical over 9 bases. J lost 6 bases, V lost 3 bases, and 5 bases had no gene match. From germline, CDR1 is MNHNY and CDR2 SVGAGI (reference sequence). The CDR3 extends over 14 amino acids. CDR3 in amino acids: CASSYGDRVPEAFF. CDR3 bases: TGTGCCAGCAGTTATGGGGACAGGGTGCCTGAAGCTTTCTTT.

This chain uses TRBV7-8 with TRBJ2-2; 9 bases fit TRBD1. The CDR3 covers 16 residues. The J segment lost 5 bases and the V segment lost 7 bases, leaving 11 bases of the junction unmatched. Germline V gives CDR1 SGHVS, CDR2 FQNEAQ. Here the CDR3 DNA reads TGTGCCAGCATCCTCGGGGGACAGGGACAAACCGGGGAGCTGTTTTTT. As protein: CASILGGQGQTGELFF.

The chain couples TRBV6-5 to TRBJ1-4, with 8 bases lining up with TRBD1. Germline values: CDR1 MNHEY, CDR2 SVGAGI. The CDR3 has 16 residues. The V segment lost 0 bases and the J segment 4 bases; nucleotides outside the gene matches: 4. This chain's CDR3 is CASSYSSGQGNEKLFF. The CDR3 DNA reads TGTGCCAGCAGTTACTCCTCCGGACAGGGTAATGAAAAACTGTTTTTT.

The CDR3 nucleotides read TGTGCCAGCAGTAATCTCGGGGTGGGGGGCTACACCTTC. Amino acids: CASSNLGVGGYTF. The chain links TRBV6-5 to TRBJ1-2; D not resolved. Germline V gene data show CDR1 as MNHEY and CDR2 as SVGAGI. Between the trimmed V and J ends, which lost 5 bases and 8 bases, there was a span of 15 bases. The CDR3 covers 13 residues.

The gene calls are TRBV6-5 and TRBJ1-5, with 7 positions matching TRBD1. Germline lookup yields CDR1 MNHEY and CDR2 SVGAGI. V gave up 5 bases and J gave up 4 bases; unmatched junction bases: 8. The CDR3 covers 15 residues. The CDR3 reads CASSKGAGRNQPQHF. CDR3 DNA: TGTGCCAGCAGTAAGGGGGCAGGTCGAAATCAGCCCCAGCATTTT.